The clone carrying this TCR beta chain has ten or more counts. Its antigen is not known. Per germline, CDR1 DFQATT and CDR2 SNEGSKA (reference sequence). This CDR3 is built from 15 residues. Between the trimmed V and J ends, which lost 5 bases and 0 bases, there was a span of 15 bases. A single record per CDR3 protein comes from TCRdb applying MiXCR to the RACE reads. The sample lists 75,000 to 100,000 distinct CDR3 sequences, roughly a tenth occurring once. The sample originates from a study of human T cells and chemical hapten exposure. Time point described: patch test 1, 2 weeks after DPC sensitization. Noted treatment: therapeutic diphenylcyclopropenone sensitization with weekly scalp DPC. General study points: Expanded TCRs formed significantly more large CDR3 similarity clusters than controls.

This TCR came from a man between 40 and 49 years old with alopecia areata. Some clones in this sample may be carry-over from other donors' samples. The rearrangement joins TRBV20-1 to TRBJ2-3, with D possibly called TRBD1 or TRBD2 (5 bases each). The source material was whole blood, sampled in connection with sensitization to the hapten diphenylcyclopropenone (DPC). The CDR3 loop reads CSARKPGRSTDTQYF. CDR3 in DNA: TGCAGTGCTCGTAAACCGGGACGTAGCACAGATACGCAGTATTTT.